What follows is one T cell receptor (beta chain) and its context. Its target is not known. The sample belongs to a study of T-cell reconstitution after alpha-beta-depleted transplantation in children. As it was prepared, the TCRbeta library received unique molecular identifiers. TCRdb independently ran MiXCR on the PCR reads; one entry per CDR3 protein. The sample holds approximately 120,000 distinct CDR3 sequences, roughly 9% seen once. Germline V gene sequence: CDR1 SGHRS, CDR2 YFSETQ. Between the trimmed V and J ends, which lost 0 bases and 1 base, there was a span of 18 bases. The CDR3 contains 18 residues. The study's findings and limits: Where alpha-beta T cells came from about two months after transplant was reportedly several hundred expanded graft clones. Day-60 TCRbeta diversity that was high in some patients was derived from surviving recipient T cells and thymic progenitors. Newly produced T cells mostly provided counts and TCRbeta diversity after one year, as hyperexpanded clones declined.

The receptor's source is a girl under three years old who had a stem cell transplant for combined immunodeficiency, so the T cells may come from the graft donor. The sample consisted of PBMCs, mostly from graft donor cells, taken 180 days after TCRalphabeta/CD19-depleted stem cell transplant. The chain couples TRBV5-1 to TRBJ2-3; D possibly corresponds to TRBD2 (5 bases). The CDR3 spells CASSLGVSGITRTDTQYF. The CDR3 DNA is TGCGCCAGCAGCTTGGGAGTGTCGGGGATTACCCGCACAGATACGCAGTATTTT. Filled out from reference TRBV5-1 and TRBJ2-3, the complete variable domain reads KAGVTQTPRYLIKTRGQQVTLSCSPISGHRSVSWYQQTPGQGLQFLFEYFSETQRNKGNFPGRFSGRQFSNSRSEMNVSTLELGDSALYLCASSLGVSGITRTDTQYFGPGTRLTVL.